These 5 T cell receptor beta chains originate from one sample sequenced in a study of T cells in narcolepsy. TCRdb's copy holds only in-frame clones and misses some; the assay was immunoSEQ multiplex PCR. The table includes about 37,000 clones, approximately 80% detected once. The sequencing input was memory (CD45RA-) CD4+ T cells from blood. Receptors originate from a human donor in good health.

The rearrangement uses TRBV4-2 and TRBJ2-1; D might be TRBD2 (6 bases). V was pared by 0 bases and J by 5 bases, with 17 bases between. Germline CDR1 LGHNA, CDR2 YNFKEQ. The length of the CDR3 is 17 residues. CDR3: CASSQDLRRGSNNEQFF. As DNA, the CDR3 is TGTGCCAGCAGCCAAGATCTAAGGAGGGGCTCGAACAATGAGCAGTTCTTC.

The rearrangement links TRBV28 to TRBJ2-7, with TRBD2 as a possible D gene (7 bases). V was pared by 10 bases and J by 3 bases, with 22 bases between. The CDR3 has 15 amino acids. Germline CDR1 MDHEN, CDR2 SYDVKM. DNA for the CDR3: TGTGCCATAAACGCCGGGGGGCCTCTTGACTACGAGCAGTACTTC. Its protein product is CAINAGGPLDYEQYF.

The rearrangement joins TRBV21-1 to TRBJ1-4; no check of the table's D call, TRBD1, against the DNA was made. TRBV21-1 constitutes a pseudogene. The CDR3 has 13 amino acids. CDR3 region: CASRHLRNEKLFF. The DNA for the CDR3 is TGTGCCAGCAGGCATCTCAGGAATGAAAAACTGTTTTTT.

The chain recombines TRBV5-1 with TRBJ1-4; TRBD1 is a possible D gene (6 bases). Germline V gene sequence: CDR1 SGHRS, CDR2 YFSETQ. V gave up 4 bases and J gave up 8 bases, with 18 bases separating them. CDR3 length: 15 amino acids. The DNA for the CDR3 is TGCGCCAGCAGCCCTCTCGGGGGCGGGGAAGAAAAACTGTTTTTT. It is translated as CASSPLGGGEEKLFF.

The genes are TRBV5-1 and TRBJ2-3; 9 nucleotides align to TRBD2. The CDR3 has 15 amino acids. Looked up from germline, CDR1 is SGHRS and CDR2 is YFSETQ. The V gene end was trimmed by 1 base and the J gene end by 2 bases; junction bases not matched to a gene: 2. In nucleotides, the CDR3 is TGCGCCAGCAGCTTGAGGGGACTAGCCACAGATACGCAGTATTTT. It translates to CASSLRGLATDTQYF.